This T cell receptor (beta chain) was profiled in a study of PD-L1 blockade in urothelial cancer. On the study more broadly: Administration of atezolizumab to patients began in about 2014, at 1,200 mg intravenously every 3 weeks. Patients' prior chemotherapy regimens numbered 0 to 3. Blood analysis took place 3 weeks (second dose) and 6 weeks after treatment start.

The repertoire was sequenced with immunoSEQ multiplex PCR; TCRdb's copy has only in-frame clones and lacks some. The sample holds 45,000 to 60,000 clones, under 90% seen once. V lost 7 bases and J 4 bases, leaving 10 bases between the germline ends. The CDR3 is 12 residues long. CDR1 and CDR2 from the germline V gene are MDHEN and SYDVKM. The TCR comes from a man aged 35 to 55 with urothelial cancer. The material was PBMCs, obtained around atezolizumab (anti-PD-L1) treatment. The rearrangement links TRBV28 to TRBJ1-2; weak D call: TRBD1 (6 bases). CDR3 DNA sequence: TGTGCCAGCAAGACAGGAAGCTATGGCTACACCTTC. Protein sequence: CASKTGSYGYTF.